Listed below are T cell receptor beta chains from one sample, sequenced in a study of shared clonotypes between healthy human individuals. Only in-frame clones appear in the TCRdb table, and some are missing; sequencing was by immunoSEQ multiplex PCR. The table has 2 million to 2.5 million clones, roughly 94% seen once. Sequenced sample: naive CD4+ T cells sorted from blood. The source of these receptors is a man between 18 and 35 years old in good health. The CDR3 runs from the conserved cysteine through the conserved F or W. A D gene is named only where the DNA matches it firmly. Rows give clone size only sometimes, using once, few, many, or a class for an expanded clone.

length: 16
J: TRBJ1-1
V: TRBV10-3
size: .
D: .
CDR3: CAISESELGTNTEAFF
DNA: TGTGCCATCAGTGAGTCCGAGTTGGGGACTAACACTGAAGCTTTCTTT

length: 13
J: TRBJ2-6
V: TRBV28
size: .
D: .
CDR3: CASAETGANVLTF
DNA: TGTGCCAGCGCAGAAACTGGGGCCAACGTCCTGACTTTC

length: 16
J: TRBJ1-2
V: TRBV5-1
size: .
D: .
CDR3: CASSLDVQKSNYGYTF
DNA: TGCGCCAGCAGCTTGGACGTCCAAAAATCTAACTATGGCTACACCTTC

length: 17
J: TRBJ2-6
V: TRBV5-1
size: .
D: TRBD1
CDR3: CASSRGQAISGANVLTF
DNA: TGCGCCAGCAGCCGGGGACAGGCGATCTCTGGGGCCAACGTCCTGACTTTC

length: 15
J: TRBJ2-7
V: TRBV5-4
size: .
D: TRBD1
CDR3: CASSSGGQGASEQYF
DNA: TGTGCCAGCAGCTCGGGGGGACAGGGAGCAAGTGAGCAGTACTTC

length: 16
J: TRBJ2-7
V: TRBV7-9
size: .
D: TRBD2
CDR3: CASSLTLAATSYEQYF
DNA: TGTGCCAGCAGCTTAACCCTAGCGGCAACCTCCTACGAGCAGTACTTC

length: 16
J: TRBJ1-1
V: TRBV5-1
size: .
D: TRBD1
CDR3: CASSLSRTGGNTEAFF
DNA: TGCGCCAGCAGCTTATCAAGGACAGGGGGGAACACTGAAGCTTTCTTT

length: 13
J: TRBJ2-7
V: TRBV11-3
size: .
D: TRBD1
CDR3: CASSLVGGDEQYF
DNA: TGTGCCAGCAGCTTAGTAGGGGGCGACGAGCAGTACTTC

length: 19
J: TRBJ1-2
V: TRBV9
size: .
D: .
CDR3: CASSPTFRPGPDTNYGYTF
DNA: TGTGCCAGCAGCCCCACTTTCAGACCTGGCCCTGATACTAACTATGGCTACACCTTC

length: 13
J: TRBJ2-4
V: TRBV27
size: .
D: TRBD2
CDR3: CASRVAGEYIQYF
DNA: TGTGCCAGCAGGGTAGCGGGAGAGTACATTCAGTACTTC

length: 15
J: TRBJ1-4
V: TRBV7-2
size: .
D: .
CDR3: CASSARGPSAEKLFF
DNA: TGTGCCAGCAGCGCAAGAGGCCCGTCAGCTGAAAAACTGTTTTTT

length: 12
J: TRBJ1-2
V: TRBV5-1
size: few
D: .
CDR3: CASSLEGSGYTF
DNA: TGCGCCAGCAGCTTGGAAGGGTCCGGCTACACCTTC

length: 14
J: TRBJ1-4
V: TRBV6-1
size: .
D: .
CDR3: CASKVPATNEKLFF
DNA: TGTGCCAGCAAGGTTCCCGCAACTAATGAAAAACTGTTTTTT

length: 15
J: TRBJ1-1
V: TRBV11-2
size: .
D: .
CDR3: CASSFTNGPAGEAFF
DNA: TGTGCCAGCAGCTTTACTAACGGACCGGCAGGTGAAGCTTTCTTT

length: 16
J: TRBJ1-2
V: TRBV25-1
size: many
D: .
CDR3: CASSDAQIGGRSGYTF
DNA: TGTGCCAGCAGTGATGCCCAAATCGGGGGACGGAGTGGCTACACCTTC

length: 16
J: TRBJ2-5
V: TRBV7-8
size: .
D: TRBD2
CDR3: CASSGRLAEAQETQYF
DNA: TGTGCCAGCAGCGGCCGACTAGCGGAGGCCCAAGAGACCCAGTACTTC

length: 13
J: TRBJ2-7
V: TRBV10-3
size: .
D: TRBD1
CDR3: CAISGDRGNEQYF
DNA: TGTGCCATCAGTGGGGACAGGGGGAACGAGCAGTACTTC

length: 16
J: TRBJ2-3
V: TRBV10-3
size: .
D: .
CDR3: CAISVTLAAITDTQYF
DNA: TGTGCCATCAGTGTGACTTTAGCGGCAATCACAGATACGCAGTATTTT

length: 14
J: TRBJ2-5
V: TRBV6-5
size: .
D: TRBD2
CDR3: CASRTSGGRETQYF
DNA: TGTGCCAGCAGAACTAGCGGGGGGAGGGAGACCCAGTACTTC

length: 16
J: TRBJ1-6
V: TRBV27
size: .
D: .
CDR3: CASSSTSRIINSPLHF
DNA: TGTGCCAGCAGTTCCACCTCCAGGATAATTAATTCACCCCTCCACTTT

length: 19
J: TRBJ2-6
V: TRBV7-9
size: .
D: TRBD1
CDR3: CASSRTTGAHNSGANVLTF
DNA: TGTGCCAGCAGCCGGACGACAGGGGCCCACAACTCTGGGGCCAACGTCCTGACTTTC

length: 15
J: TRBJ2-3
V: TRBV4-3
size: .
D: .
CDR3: CASSQERTSTDTQYF
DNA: TGCGCCAGCAGCCAGGAACGGACCTCCACAGATACGCAGTATTTT

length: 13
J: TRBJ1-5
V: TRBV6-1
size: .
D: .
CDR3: CASSEADNQPQHF
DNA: TGTGCCAGCAGTGAGGCAGACAATCAGCCCCAGCATTTT

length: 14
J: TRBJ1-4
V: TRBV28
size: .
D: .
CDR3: CASSLIALQGKLFF
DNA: TGTGCCAGCAGTTTGATCGCCCTTCAAGGAAAACTGTTTTTT

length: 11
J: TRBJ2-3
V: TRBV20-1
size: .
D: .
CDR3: CSARYTDTQYF
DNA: TGCAGTGCCCGATACACAGATACGCAGTATTTT

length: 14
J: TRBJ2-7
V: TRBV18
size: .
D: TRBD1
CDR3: CASSPQGAPYEQYF
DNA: TGTGCCAGCTCACCCCAGGGGGCCCCCTACGAGCAGTACTTC

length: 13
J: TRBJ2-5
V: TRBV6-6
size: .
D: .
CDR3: CASSPDSKETQYF
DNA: TGTGCCAGCAGTCCGGACAGTAAAGAGACCCAGTACTTC

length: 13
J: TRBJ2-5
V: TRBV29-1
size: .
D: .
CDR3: CSVEGPGRETQYF
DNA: TGCAGCGTTGAAGGCCCGGGGCGAGAGACCCAGTACTTC

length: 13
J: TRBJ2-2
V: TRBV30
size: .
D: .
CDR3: CAWSRVSTGELFF
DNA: TGTGCCTGGAGTCGGGTTTCCACCGGGGAGCTGTTTTTT

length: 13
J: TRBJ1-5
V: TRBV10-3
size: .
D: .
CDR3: CAISVDSNQPQHF
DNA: TGTGCCATCAGTGTAGATAGCAATCAGCCCCAGCATTTT

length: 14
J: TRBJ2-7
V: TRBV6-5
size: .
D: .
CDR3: CASSPPEYLSEQYF
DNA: TGTGCCAGCAGCCCTCCGGAGTACTTGAGCGAGCAGTACTTC